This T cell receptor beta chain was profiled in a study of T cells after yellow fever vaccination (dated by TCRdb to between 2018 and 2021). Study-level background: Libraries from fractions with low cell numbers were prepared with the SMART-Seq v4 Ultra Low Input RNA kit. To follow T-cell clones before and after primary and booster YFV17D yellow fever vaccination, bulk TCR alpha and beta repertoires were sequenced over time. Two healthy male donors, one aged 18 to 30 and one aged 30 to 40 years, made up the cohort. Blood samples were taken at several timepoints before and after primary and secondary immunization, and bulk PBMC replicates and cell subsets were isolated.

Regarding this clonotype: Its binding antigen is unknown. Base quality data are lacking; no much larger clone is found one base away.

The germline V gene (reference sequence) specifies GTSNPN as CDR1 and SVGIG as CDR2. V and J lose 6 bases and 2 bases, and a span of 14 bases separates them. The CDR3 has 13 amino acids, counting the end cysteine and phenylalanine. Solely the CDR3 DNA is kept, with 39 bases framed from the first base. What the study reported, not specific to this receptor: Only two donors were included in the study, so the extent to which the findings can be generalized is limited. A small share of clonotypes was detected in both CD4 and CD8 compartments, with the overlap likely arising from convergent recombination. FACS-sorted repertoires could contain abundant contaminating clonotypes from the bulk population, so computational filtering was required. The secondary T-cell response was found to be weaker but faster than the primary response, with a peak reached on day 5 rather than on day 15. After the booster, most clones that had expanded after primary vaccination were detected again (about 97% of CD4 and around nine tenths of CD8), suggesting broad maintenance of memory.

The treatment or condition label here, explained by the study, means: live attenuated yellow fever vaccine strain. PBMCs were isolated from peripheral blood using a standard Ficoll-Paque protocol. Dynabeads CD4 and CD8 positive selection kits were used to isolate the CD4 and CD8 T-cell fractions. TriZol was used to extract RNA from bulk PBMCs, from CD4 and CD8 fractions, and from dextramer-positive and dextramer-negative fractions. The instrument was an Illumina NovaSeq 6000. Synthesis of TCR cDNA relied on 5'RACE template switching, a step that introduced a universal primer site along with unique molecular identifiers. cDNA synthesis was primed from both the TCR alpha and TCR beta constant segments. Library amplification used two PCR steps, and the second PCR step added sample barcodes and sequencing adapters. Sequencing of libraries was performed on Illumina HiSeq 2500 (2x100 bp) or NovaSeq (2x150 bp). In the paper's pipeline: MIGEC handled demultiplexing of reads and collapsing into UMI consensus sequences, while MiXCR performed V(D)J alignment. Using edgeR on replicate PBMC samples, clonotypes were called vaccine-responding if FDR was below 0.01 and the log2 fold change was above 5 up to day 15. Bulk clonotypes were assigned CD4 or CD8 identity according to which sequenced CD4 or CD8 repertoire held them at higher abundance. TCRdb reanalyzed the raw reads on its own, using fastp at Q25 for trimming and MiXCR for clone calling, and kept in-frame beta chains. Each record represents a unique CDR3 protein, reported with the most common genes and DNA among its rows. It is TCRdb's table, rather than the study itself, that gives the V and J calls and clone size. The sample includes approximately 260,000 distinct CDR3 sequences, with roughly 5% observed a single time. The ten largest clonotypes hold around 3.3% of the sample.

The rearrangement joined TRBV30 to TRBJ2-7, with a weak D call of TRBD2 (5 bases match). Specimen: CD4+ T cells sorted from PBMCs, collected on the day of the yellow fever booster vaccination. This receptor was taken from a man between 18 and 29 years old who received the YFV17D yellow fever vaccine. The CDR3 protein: CACEQTGTYEQYF. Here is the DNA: TGTGCCTGCGAACAGACGGGAACCTACGAGCAGTACTTC.